The clone carrying this TCR beta chain was seen many times. Its target is not known. From the reads, TCRdb called clonotypes with MiXCR, one entry per CDR3 protein. The sample holds fewer than 650,000 distinct CDR3 sequences, 40% seen once. The data belong to a study of T cell repertoires in cytomegalovirus infection. The germline CDR1 and CDR2 sequences are SGHTA and FQGNSA. The V end lost 1 base, the J end lost 3 bases, and 8 bases lay between the germline ends. The CDR3 is 14 amino acids. This clonotype originated in a human donor in good health (CMV status not recorded). Some clones in this sample may be carry-over from other donors' samples. The chain couples TRBV7-2 to TRBJ2-3; D is undetermined. The starting material was cultured PBMCs, obtained from culture after CMV antigen stimulation. The CDR3 nucleotides read TGTGCCAGCAGCTTAGGGTCGGCGACAGATACGCAGTATTTT. Translation: CASSLGSATDTQYF.